These T cell receptor beta chains were read from a single sample in a study of blood T cells in healthy people across ages. TCRdb reanalysed the 5' RACE reads using MiXCR and keeps one entry per CDR3 protein. Of roughly 930,000 distinct CDR3 sequences in the sample, around 46% were seen once. Sequencing was done on a sample of blood. The receptors derive from a young man in good health. CDR3s include the opening cysteine and the closing phenylalanine or tryptophan.

v_call: TRBV2; cdr3_aa: CASTGGYQETQYF
v_call: TRBV7-2; cdr3_aa: CASSPDSGGYNEQFF
v_call: TRBV18; cdr3_aa: CASSARRQDGYTF
v_call: TRBV5-1; cdr3_aa: CASSSGTEDQPQHF
v_call: TRBV15; cdr3_aa: CATSREEAGVRNQPQHF
v_call: TRBV6-5; cdr3_aa: CASRGNFPNSPLHF
v_call: TRBV20-1; cdr3_aa: CSARRTGLGDEQYF
v_call: TRBV5-1; cdr3_aa: CASSFVATDTQYF
v_call: TRBV21-1; cdr3_aa: CASSRPTTRDNEQFF
v_call: TRBV4-3; cdr3_aa: CASSQEGEGDYEQYF
v_call: TRBV29-1; cdr3_aa: CSVEDQGQGGDEQFF
v_call: TRBV6-5; cdr3_aa: CASKRAINEKLFF
v_call: TRBV24-1; cdr3_aa: CATSESGTLTYNEQFF
v_call: TRBV27; cdr3_aa: CASSLSTGANVLTF
v_call: TRBV11-2; cdr3_aa: CASSLVGSIGQGAKNIQYF
v_call: TRBV9; cdr3_aa: CASSVEGLSSSEQYF
v_call: TRBV5-1; cdr3_aa: CASSYDEGPIGEQYF
v_call: TRBV12-3/TRBV12-4; cdr3_aa: CASSITRGLYGYTF
v_call: TRBV7-9; cdr3_aa: CASSGTSTVRVSPLHF
v_call: TRBV9; cdr3_aa: CASSVGDRVVDNEQFF
v_call: TRBV20-1; cdr3_aa: CSATSGPTDTQYF
v_call: TRBV4-3; cdr3_aa: CASSQEWSGGAYNEQFF
v_call: TRBV9; cdr3_aa: CASSPRDSQAYNEQFF
v_call: TRBV10-3; cdr3_aa: CAISPGTSRNTGELFF
v_call: TRBV5-8; cdr3_aa: CASSRGIGPQNKGEQFF
v_call: TRBV7-6; cdr3_aa: CASSLSPGPADTQYF
v_call: TRBV9; cdr3_aa: CASSVGTFSGNTIYF
v_call: TRBV12-3/TRBV12-4; cdr3_aa: CASSLETGVGGYTF
v_call: TRBV12-3/TRBV12-4; cdr3_aa: CASSFASGNQPQHF
v_call: TRBV11-2; cdr3_aa: CASSFQTGSYEQYF
v_call: TRBV15; cdr3_aa: CATSRESLLAGQETQYF
v_call: TRBV12-3/TRBV12-4; cdr3_aa: CASSGLGGLNQPQHF
v_call: TRBV11-2; cdr3_aa: CASSLDLAGTPLLIAKNIQYF
v_call: TRBV28; cdr3_aa: CASSRQGAGNEQFF
v_call: TRBV4-3; cdr3_aa: CAGSQTPGYNEQFF
v_call: TRBV29-1; cdr3_aa: CSVVTGSKLFF
v_call: TRBV5-1; cdr3_aa: CTSSPGQGEGEQYF
v_call: TRBV27; cdr3_aa: CASSRSRIDRGHETQYF
v_call: TRBV2; cdr3_aa: CAFVAGEYNEQFF
v_call: TRBV30; cdr3_aa: CAWSGTGNYEQYF
v_call: TRBV7-9; cdr3_aa: CASSSTRQNYGYTF
v_call: TRBV28; cdr3_aa: CASGTWDNTQYF
v_call: TRBV5-5; cdr3_aa: CASIIIPAAPWGYTF
v_call: TRBV4-1; cdr3_aa: CASSLRGAAQETQYF
v_call: TRBV6-1; cdr3_aa: CASSEDRENSPLHF
v_call: TRBV5-1; cdr3_aa: CASSLGQVYTEAFF
v_call: TRBV20-1; cdr3_aa: CSAQQGGKLFF
v_call: TRBV7-2; cdr3_aa: CASSLVVQAYSYEQYF
v_call: TRBV12-3/TRBV12-4; cdr3_aa: CASSLDSRNSPPHF
v_call: TRBV19; cdr3_aa: CASRGVEKGSYNEQYF
v_call: TRBV25-1; cdr3_aa: CASSWGREQYF
v_call: TRBV20-1; cdr3_aa: CSASRTPTNEKLFF
v_call: TRBV24-1; cdr3_aa: CASSDLTQGLAYTDTQYF